This T cell receptor (beta chain) appears in the sequencing data of a study of OX40 agonist ivuxolimab in advanced cancers. Overall study context: At 0.01 to 10 mg/kg, ivuxolimab was administered intravenously to patients every 2 weeks. Notes on the study in general: CD8+ T cells showed, on average, more clonal expansion than CD4+ cells.

Germline values: CDR1 SGHTA, CDR2 FQGNSA. The CDR3 is made up of 15 amino acids. V was clipped by 5 bases and J by 7 bases; unmatched bases: 11. Blood got drawn at baseline, again on cycle 4 day 1, and then on cycle 7 day 1. On this clone itself: Its antigen is unknown.

Only in-frame clones appear in the TCRdb table, and some are missing; sequencing was by immunoSEQ multiplex PCR. The data hold 65,000 to 75,000 clones, with 80% to 90% observed a single time. V is TRBV7-2 and J is TRBJ2-5; 9 nucleotides align to TRBD1. The sample in question was CD4+ or CD8+ T cells sorted from blood, obtained in a trial of the OX40 agonist ivuxolimab. The source is an adult with an advanced solid tumor such as melanoma, head and neck, liver or kidney cancer. The CDR3 bases are TGTGCCAGCAGCATCAACAGGGGGCAAACGGTGACCCAGTACTTC. This gives the protein CASSINRGQTVTQYF.